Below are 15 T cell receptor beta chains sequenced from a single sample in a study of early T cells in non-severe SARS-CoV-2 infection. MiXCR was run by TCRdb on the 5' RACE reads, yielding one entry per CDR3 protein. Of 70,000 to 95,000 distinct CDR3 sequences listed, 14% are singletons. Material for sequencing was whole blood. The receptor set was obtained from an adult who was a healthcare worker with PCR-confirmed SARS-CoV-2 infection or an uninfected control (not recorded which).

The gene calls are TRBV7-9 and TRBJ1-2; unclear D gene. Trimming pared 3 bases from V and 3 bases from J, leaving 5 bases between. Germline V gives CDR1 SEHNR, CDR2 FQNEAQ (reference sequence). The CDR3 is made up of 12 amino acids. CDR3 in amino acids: CASSFTDYGYTF. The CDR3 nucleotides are TGTGCCAGCAGCTTCACCGACTATGGCTACACCTTC.

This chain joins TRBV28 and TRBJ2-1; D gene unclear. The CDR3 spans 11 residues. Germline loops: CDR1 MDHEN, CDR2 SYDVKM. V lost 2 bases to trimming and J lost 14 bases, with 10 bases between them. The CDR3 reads CASSLGRFKFF. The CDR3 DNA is TGTGCCAGCAGTTTAGGGCGATTCAAGTTCTTC. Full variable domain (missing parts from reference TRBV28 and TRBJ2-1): DVKVTQSSRYLVKRTGEKVFLECVQDMDHENMFWYRQDPGLGLRLIYFSYDVKMKEKGDIPEGYSVSREKKERFSLILESASTNQTSMYLCASSLGRFKFFGPGTRLTVL.

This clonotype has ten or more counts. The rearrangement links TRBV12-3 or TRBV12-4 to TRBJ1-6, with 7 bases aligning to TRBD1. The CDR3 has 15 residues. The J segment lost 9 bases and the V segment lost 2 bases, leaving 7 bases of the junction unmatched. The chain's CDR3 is CASSLRHRGSSPLHF. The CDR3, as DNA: TGTGCCAGCAGTTTACGGCACAGGGGAAGTTCACCCCTCCACTTT.

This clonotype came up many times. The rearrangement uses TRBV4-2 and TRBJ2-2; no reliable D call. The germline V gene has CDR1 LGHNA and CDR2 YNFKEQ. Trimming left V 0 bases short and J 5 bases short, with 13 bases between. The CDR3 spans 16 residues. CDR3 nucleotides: TGTGCCAGCAGCCAAGATCCCATGGGCCCTACCGGGGAGCTGTTTTTT. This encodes CASSQDPMGPTGELFF.

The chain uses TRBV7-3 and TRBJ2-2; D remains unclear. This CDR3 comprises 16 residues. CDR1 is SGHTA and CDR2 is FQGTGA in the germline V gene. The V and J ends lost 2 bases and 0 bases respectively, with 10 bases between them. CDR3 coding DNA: TGTGCCAGCAGCTTATCCTGGGCAGCGAACACCGGGGAGCTGTTTTTT. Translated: CASSLSWAANTGELFF.

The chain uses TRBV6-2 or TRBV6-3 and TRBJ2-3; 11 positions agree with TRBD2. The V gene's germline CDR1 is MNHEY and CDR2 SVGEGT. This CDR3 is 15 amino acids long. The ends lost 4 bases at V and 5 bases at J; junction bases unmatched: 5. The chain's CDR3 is CASSSTSGVGDTQYF. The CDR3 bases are TGTGCCAGCAGTTCGACTAGCGGGGTAGGAGATACGCAGTATTTT.

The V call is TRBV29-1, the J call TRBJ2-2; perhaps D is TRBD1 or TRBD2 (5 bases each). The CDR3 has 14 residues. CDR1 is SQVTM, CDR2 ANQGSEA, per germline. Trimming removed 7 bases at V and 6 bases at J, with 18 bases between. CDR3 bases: TGCAGCGGCAGGACACGGACGGGGTCCGGGGAGCTGTTTTTT. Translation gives CSGRTRTGSGELFF.

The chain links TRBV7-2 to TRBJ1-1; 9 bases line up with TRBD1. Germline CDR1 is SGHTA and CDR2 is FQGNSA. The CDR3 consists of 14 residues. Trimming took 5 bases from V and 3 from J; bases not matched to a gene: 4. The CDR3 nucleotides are TGTGCCAGCAGCACCGGACAGGGGTACACTGAAGCTTTCTTT. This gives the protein CASSTGQGYTEAFF.

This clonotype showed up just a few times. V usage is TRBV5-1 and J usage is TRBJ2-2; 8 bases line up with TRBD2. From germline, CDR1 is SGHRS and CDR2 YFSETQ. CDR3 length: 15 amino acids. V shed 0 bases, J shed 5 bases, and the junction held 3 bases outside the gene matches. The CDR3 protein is CASSLEAGATGELFF. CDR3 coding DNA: TGCGCCAGCAGCTTGGAAGCGGGGGCGACCGGGGAGCTGTTTTTT. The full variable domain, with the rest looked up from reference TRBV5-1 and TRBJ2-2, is KAGVTQTPRYLIKTRGQQVTLSCSPISGHRSVSWYQQTPGQGLQFLFEYFSETQRNKGNFPGRFSGRQFSNSRSEMNVSTLELGDSALYLCASSLEAGATGELFFGEGSRLTVL.

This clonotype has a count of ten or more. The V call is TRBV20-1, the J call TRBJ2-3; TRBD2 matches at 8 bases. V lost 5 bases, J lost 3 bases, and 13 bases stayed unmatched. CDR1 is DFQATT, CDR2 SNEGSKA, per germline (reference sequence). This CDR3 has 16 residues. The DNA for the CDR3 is TGCAGTGCTGCACTCCCGGGGGGGTTTAGAACAGATACGCAGTATTTT. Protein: CSAALPGGFRTDTQYF.

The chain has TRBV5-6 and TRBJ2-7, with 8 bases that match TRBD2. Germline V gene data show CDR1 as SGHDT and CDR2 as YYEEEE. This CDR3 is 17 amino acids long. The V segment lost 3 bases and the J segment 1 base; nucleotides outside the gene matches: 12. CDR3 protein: CASSSGWSGGLSYEQYF. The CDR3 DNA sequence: TGTGCCAGCAGCTCCGGCTGGAGCGGGGGCCTTTCCTACGAGCAGTACTTC.

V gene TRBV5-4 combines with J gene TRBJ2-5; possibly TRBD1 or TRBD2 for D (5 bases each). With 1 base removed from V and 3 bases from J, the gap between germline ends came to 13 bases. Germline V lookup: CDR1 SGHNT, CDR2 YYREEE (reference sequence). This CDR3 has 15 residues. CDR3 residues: CASSLPTGTKETQYF. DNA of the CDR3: TGTGCCAGCAGCTTGCCGACGGGGACGAAAGAGACCCAGTACTTC.

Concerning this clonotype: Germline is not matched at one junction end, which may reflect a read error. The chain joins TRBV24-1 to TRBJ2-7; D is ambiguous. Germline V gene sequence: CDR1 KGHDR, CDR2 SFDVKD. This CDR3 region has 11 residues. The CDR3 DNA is TGTGCCACCAGGTTTAAACAGAAACCTGTCTTC. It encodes CATRFKQKPVF.

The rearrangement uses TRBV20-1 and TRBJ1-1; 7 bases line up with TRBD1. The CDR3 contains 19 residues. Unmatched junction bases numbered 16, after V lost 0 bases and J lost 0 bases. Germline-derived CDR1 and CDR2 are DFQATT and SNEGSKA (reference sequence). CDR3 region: CSARDVFRTGIRLNTEAFF. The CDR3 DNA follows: TGCAGTGCTAGAGACGTATTTCGGACAGGCATAAGACTGAACACTGAAGCTTTCTTT.

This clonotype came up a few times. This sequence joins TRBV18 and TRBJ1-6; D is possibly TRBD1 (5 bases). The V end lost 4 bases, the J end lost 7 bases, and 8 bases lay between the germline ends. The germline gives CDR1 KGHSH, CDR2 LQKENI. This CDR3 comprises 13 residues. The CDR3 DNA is TGTGCCAGCTCACGGGGGGACAATTCACCCCTCCACTTT. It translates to CASSRGDNSPLHF.